This T cell receptor beta chain comes out of a study of T cell repertoires in cytomegalovirus infection. Looking at the study overall: Indications came from public TCR beta signatures; they pointed to CMV infection and to a matching HLA type.

This clonotype came up a few times. Its cognate antigen is unknown. Using its own MiXCR run on the reads, TCRdb lists one record per CDR3 protein. The data contain around 750,000 distinct CDR3 sequences, approximately 32% of them seen just once; the ten biggest clones take up around an eighth. Germline assignment: CDR1 DFQATT and CDR2 SNEGSKA (reference sequence). The germline V and J ends were trimmed by 0 bases and 4 bases, with 15 bases remaining between them. The CDR3 loop spans 15 amino acids. Whole-study findings and limits: HLA-C-restricted TCR beta clonotypes specific for CMV led the ex vivo response.

The clonotype was recovered from a human donor in good health (CMV status not recorded). Some clones in this sample may be carry-over from other donors' samples. This chain connects TRBV20-1 to TRBJ1-1; D not resolved. The sample consisted of cultured CD8+ T cells from PBMCs, taken from culture after CMV antigen stimulation. This CDR3 reads CSARDERVESTEAFF. In DNA form, the CDR3 reads TGCAGTGCTAGAGATGAGAGGGTGGAGAGCACTGAAGCTTTCTTT.